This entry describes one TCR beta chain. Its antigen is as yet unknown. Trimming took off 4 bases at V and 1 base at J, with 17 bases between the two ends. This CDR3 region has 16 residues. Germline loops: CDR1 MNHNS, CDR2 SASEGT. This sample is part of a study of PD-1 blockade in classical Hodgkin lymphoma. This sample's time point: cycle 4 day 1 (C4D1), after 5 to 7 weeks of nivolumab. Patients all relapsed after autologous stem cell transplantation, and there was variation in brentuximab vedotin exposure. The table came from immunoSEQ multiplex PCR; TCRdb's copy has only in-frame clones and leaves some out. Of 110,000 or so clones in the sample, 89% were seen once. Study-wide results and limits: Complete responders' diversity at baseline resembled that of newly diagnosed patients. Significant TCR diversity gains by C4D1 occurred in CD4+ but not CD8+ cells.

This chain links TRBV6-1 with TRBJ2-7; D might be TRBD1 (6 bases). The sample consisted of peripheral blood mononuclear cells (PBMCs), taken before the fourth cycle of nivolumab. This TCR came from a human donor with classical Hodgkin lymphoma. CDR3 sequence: CASSVTTGGGSYEQYF. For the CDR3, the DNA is TGTGCCAGCAGTGTCACGACAGGCGGAGGATCCTACGAGCAGTACTTC.